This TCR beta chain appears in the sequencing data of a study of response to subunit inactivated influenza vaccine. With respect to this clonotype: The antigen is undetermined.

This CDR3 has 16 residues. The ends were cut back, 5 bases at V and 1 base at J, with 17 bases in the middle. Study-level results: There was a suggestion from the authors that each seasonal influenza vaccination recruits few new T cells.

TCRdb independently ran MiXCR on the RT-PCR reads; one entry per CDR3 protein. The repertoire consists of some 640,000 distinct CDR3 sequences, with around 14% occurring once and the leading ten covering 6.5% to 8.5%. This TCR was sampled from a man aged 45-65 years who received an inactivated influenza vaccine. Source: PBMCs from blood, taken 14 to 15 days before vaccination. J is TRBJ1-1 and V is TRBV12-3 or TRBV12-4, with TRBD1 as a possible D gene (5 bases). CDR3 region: CASSLGRGLGNTEAFF. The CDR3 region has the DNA TGTGCCAGCAGTCTTGGGCGGGGGTTGGGGAACACTGAAGCTTTCTTT.